This section outlines one TCR beta chain sequence together with its context. The data derive from a study of blood T cell repertoires in COVID-19. Across the study: The samples span acute and convalescent COVID-19 from the United States, Italy and Spain. Sample material is recorded as cDNA or gDNA derived from T cells, B-cell-depleted T cells, or PBMCs.

In the original workflow: Nucleated cell number was recorded as an estimate derived from reference gene primer amplification. The data were produced by immunoSEQ multiplex PCR, yet TCRdb's version contains in-frame clones alone and is incomplete. That table gives V, J and clone size, and the DNA gave D and trimming. The sample comprises over 100,000 clones, approximately 80% of which are singletons, and 3.3% rests with the top ten. Trimming at V came to 0 bases and at J to 7 bases, leaving 8 bases not matched to a gene. This CDR3 has 17 residues. The germline CDR1 and CDR2 sequences are KGHDR and SFDVKD.

Sequenced material: peripheral blood. The gene calls are TRBV24-1 and TRBJ2-1; 10 bases line up with TRBD1. The sequence was obtained from a woman over 75 with active or convalescent COVID-19. CDR3 amino acids: CATSDLNPGQGWNEQFF. DNA for the CDR3: TGTGCCACCAGTGATTTGAACCCGGGACAGGGGTGGAATGAGCAGTTCTTC.